This entry describes one T cell receptor (beta chain). A second PCR of about 6 to 12 cycles used a sample-barcoded 5' primer and a J-beta primer mix. Every single cDNA molecule received a tag from a template-switch adaptor with 12 random nucleotides. TCRdb recomputed calls from the 5' RACE reads with MiXCR, one row per CDR3 protein. The sample comprises about 630,000 distinct CDR3 sequences, under 25% of which are singletons, and approximately 3.7% rests with the top ten. V lost 9 bases and J lost 7, with 15 bases in between. There are 12 residues in the CDR3. Looked up from germline, CDR1 is LGHNT and CDR2 is FRNRAP. This entry comes from a study of blood T cells in healthy people across ages.

The chain carries TRBV12-5 and TRBJ2-5; the D is unclear. Specimen: blood. This receptor was identified in a man in his 70s in good health. CDR3 in DNA: TGTGCTAGCGCCCCGGGTCCAGGGACCCAGTACTTC. Protein: CASAPGPGTQYF.